The subject of this entry is one TCR beta chain. What it binds is not known. The sample comes from a study of T cells after yellow fever vaccination. TCRdb re-derived calls from the 5' RACE reads in MiXCR, one entry per CDR3 protein. The sample holds about 550,000 distinct CDR3 sequences, 19% seen once. Study-wide results and caveats: One caveat is that FACS-sorted repertoires could contain abundant clonotypes contaminating from the bulk population.

V was pared by 0 bases and J by 8 bases, with 5 bases between. This CDR3 spans 12 amino acids. Germline V CDR1 and CDR2: ENHRY, SYGVKD. The chain couples TRBV10-3 to TRBJ2-1, with D hard to call. The receptor's source is a young man who received the YFV17D yellow fever vaccine. The source material was PBMCs, sampled 15 days after the yellow fever booster vaccination. The CDR3, as DNA: TGTGCCATCAGTGAGTCGTCGGATGAGCAGTTCTTC. It codes for CAISESSDEQFF.